One sample yielded the 7 T cell receptor beta chains listed below, sequenced in a study of cytomegalovirus exposure and HLA in healthy donors. PCR amplification relied on 60 Vbeta primers (plus 13 Jbeta primers). Assay used: immunoSEQ multiplex PCR; TCRdb lists only in-frame clones, some missing. This table holds 110,000 or so clones, over 70% found once. The sample taken for sequencing was PBMCs. Receptors were obtained from a male donor in good health and CMV-seronegative.

J is TRBJ2-1 and V is TRBV6-5; TRBD1 might be the D (5 bases). This CDR3 contains 14 residues. CDR1 is MNHEY, CDR2 SVGAGI, per germline. The V end lost 6 bases, the J end lost 0 bases, and 9 bases lay between the germline ends. The CDR3 here is CASSTGVSYNEQFF. CDR3 in DNA: TGTGCCAGCAGCACAGGAGTCTCCTACAATGAGCAGTTCTTC.

In its sample, this clone was seen once. The chain has TRBV6-6 and TRBJ1-1; TRBD1 is a possible D gene (6 bases). This CDR3 is 16 amino acids long. V was shortened by 4 bases and J by 0 bases, with 15 bases between the two germline ends. Germline CDR1 MNHNY, CDR2 SVGAGI (reference sequence). The CDR3 is CASSSAGDILNTEAFF. The CDR3 nucleotides are TGTGCCAGCAGTTCTGCTGGGGACATCCTGAACACTGAAGCTTTCTTT.

The V and J genes are TRBV2 and TRBJ2-3; 7 bases align to TRBD2. The CDR3 length is 17 residues. The V and J ends lost 0 bases and 2 bases, in that order; junction bases with no gene match: 8. Per germline, CDR1 SNHLY and CDR2 FYNNEI. The CDR3 spells CASSEARASGLTDTQYF. The CDR3 bases are TGTGCCAGCAGTGAAGCTCGGGCTAGCGGCCTCACAGATACGCAGTATTTT.

This chain joins TRBV10-3 and TRBJ1-3, with D possibly being TRBD1 (6 bases). The CDR3 spans 15 residues. Deletions cut 11 bases from V and 4 bases from J, with 21 bases between. Germline-derived CDR1 and CDR2 are ENHRY and SYGVKD. Written as DNA, the CDR3 is TGTGCCTCCATCATAGGGGGATCATCCGGAAACACCATATATTTT. It translates to CASIIGGSSGNTIYF.

This clone was found once. The rearrangement joins TRBV30 to TRBJ2-1; 10 bases match TRBD1. CDR1 is GTSNPN, CDR2 SVGIG, per germline (reference sequence). The length of the CDR3 is 15 residues. Unmatched junction bases numbered 3, after V lost 2 bases and J lost 2 bases. The CDR3 reads CAWSYGTGAYNEQFF. CDR3 coding DNA: TGTGCCTGGAGTTACGGGACAGGGGCCTACAATGAGCAGTTCTTC.

The V gene is TRBV23-1, the J gene TRBJ2-5; unclear D gene. TRBV23-1 is an ORF for which the function is uncertain. The CDR3 spans 15 residues. Trimming left V 7 bases short and J 4 bases short, with 19 bases between. CDR3 sequence: CASNPFERSTETQYF. CDR3 DNA sequence: TGCGCCAGCAACCCATTCGAACGGAGCACAGAGACCCAGTACTTC.

V usage is TRBV19 and J usage is TRBJ2-1; TRBD1 aligns across 7 bases. CDR1 LNHDA and CDR2 SQIVND come from the germline V gene (reference sequence). The CDR3 sequence is 14 residues long. V lost 5 bases, J lost 3 bases, and 4 bases stayed unmatched. As DNA, the CDR3 is TGTGCCAGTAGTGTCAGGGGGATCTACAATGAGCAGTTCTTC. Translated, it gives CASSVRGIYNEQFF.